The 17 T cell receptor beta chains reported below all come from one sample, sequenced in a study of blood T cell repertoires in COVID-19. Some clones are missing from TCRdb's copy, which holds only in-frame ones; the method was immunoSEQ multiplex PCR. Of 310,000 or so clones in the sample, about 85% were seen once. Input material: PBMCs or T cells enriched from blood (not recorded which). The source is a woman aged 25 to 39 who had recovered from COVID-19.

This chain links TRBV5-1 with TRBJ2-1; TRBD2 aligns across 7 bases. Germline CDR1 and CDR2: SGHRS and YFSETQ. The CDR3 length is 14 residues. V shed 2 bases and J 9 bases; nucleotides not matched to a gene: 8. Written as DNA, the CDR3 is TGCGCCAGCAGCTTCGGGGAGGGAGGCATTGAGCAGTTCTTC. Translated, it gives CASSFGEGGIEQFF.

CDR3 coding DNA: TGTGCCAGCAGTTGGGACATCCTCGGGAACACCGGGGAGCTGTTTTTT. It specifies CASSWDILGNTGELFF. This chain links TRBV13 with TRBJ2-2; a possible D gene is TRBD1 (6 bases). Trimming shortened V by 6 bases and J by 1 base, and 15 bases separated the two germline ends. Germline CDR1 reads PRHDT; CDR2 reads FYEKMQ (reference sequence). This CDR3 comprises 16 residues.

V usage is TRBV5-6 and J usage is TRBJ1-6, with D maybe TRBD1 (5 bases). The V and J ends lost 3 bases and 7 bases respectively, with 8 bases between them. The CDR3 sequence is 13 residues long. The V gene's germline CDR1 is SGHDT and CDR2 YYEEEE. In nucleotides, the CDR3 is TGTGCCAGCAGCTCAGACAGAAATTCACCCCTCCACTTT. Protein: CASSSDRNSPLHF.

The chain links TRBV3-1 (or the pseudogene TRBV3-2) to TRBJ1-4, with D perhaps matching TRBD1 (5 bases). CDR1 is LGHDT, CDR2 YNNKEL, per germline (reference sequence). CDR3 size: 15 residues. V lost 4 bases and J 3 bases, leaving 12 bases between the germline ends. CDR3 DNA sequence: TGTGCCAGCAGCCGCATGGGGGGGTCTAATGAAAAACTGTTTTTT. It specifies CASSRMGGSNEKLFF.

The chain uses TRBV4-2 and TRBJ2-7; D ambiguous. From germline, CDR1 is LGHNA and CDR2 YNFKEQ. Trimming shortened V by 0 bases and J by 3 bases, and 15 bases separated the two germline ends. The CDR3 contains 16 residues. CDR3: CASSQEWAHLNYEQYF. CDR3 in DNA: TGTGCCAGCAGCCAAGAGTGGGCCCACCTCAACTACGAGCAGTACTTC.

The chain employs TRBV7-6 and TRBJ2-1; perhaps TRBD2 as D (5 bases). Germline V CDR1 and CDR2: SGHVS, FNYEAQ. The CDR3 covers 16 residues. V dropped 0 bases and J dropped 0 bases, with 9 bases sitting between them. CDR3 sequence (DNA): TGTGCCAGCAGCTTAGCGTCTGGGAGCTCCTACAATGAGCAGTTCTTC. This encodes CASSLASGSSYNEQFF. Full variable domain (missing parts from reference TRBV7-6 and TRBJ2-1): GAGVSQSPRYKVTKRGQDVALRCDPISGHVSLYWYRQALGQGPEFLTYFNYEAQQDKSGLPNDRFSAERPEGSISTLTIQRTEQRDSAMYRCASSLASGSSYNEQFFGPGTRLTVL.

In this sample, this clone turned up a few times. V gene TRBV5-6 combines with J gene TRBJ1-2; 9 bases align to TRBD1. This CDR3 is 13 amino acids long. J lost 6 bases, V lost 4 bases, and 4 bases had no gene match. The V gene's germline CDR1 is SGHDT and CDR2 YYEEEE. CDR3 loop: CASSTRQGDGYTF. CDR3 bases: TGTGCCAGCAGCACCCGACAGGGGGATGGCTACACCTTC.

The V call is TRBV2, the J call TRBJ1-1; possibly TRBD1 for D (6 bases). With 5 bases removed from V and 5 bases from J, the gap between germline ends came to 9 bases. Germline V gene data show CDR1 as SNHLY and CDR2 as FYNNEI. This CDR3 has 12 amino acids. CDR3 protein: CASSFQGTEAFF. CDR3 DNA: TGTGCCAGCAGTTTCCAGGGGACTGAAGCTTTCTTT.

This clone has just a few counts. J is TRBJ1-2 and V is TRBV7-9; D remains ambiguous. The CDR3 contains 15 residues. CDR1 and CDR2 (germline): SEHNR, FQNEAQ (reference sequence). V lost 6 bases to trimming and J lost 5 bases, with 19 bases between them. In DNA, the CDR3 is TGTGCCAGCAGTCCCCTTGGGAGCGGGCTATATGGCTACACCTTC. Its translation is CASSPLGSGLYGYTF.

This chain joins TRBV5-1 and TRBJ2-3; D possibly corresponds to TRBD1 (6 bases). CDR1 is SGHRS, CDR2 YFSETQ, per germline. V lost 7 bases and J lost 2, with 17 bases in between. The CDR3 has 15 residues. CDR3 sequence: CASDKRTDSTDTQYF. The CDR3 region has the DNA TGCGCCAGCGATAAACGGACAGACTCCACAGATACGCAGTATTTT.

CDR3 protein: CASSQDRHYEQYF. Written as DNA, the CDR3 is TGTGCCAGCAGCCAGGACAGACACTACGAGCAGTACTTC. The V and J genes are TRBV2 and TRBJ2-7; a possible D gene is TRBD1 (6 bases). Between the trimmed V and J ends, which lost 6 bases and 3 bases, there was a span of 12 bases. This CDR3 has 13 residues. Germline CDR1 and CDR2: SNHLY and FYNNEI.

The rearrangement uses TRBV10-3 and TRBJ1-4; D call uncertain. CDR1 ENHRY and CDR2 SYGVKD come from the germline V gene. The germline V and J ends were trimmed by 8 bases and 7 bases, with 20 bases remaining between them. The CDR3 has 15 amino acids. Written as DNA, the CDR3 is TGTGCCATCTCACGTGGAGCACCCCGCGGTGAAAAACTGTTTTTT. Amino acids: CAISRGAPRGEKLFF.

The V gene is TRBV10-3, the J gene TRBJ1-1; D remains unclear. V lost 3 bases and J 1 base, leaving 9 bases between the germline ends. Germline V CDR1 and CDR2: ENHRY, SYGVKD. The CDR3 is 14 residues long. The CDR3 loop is CAISDAAWNTEAFF. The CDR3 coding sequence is TGTGCCATCAGTGACGCGGCGTGGAACACTGAAGCTTTCTTT.

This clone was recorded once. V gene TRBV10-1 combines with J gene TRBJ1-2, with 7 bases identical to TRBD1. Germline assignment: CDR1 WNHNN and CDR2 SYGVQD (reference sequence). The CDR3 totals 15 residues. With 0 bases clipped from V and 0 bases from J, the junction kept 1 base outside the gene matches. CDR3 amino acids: CASSESGQANYGYTF. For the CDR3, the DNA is TGCGCCAGCAGTGAGTCCGGACAGGCTAACTATGGCTACACCTTC.

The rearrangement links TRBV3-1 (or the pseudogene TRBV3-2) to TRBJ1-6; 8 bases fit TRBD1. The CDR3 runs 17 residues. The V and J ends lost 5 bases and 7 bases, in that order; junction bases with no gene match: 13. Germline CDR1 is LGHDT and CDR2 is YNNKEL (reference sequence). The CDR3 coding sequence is TGTGCCAGCAGCTTTCACACCAGGGGGCAAGGCAATTCACCCCTCCACTTT. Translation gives CASSFHTRGQGNSPLHF.

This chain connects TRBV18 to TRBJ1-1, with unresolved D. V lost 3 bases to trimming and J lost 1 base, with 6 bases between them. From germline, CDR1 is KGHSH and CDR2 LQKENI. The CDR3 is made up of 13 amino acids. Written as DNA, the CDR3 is TGTGCCAGCTCACCTCAGAAGAACACTGAAGCTTTCTTT. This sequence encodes CASSPQKNTEAFF.

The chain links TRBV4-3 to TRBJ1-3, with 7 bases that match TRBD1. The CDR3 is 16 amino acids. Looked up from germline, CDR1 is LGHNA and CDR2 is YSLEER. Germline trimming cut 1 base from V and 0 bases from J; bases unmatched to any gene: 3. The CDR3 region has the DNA TGCGCCAGCAGCCAAGGAGGACAGGCCTCTGGAAACACCATATATTTT. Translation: CASSQGGQASGNTIYF.